This is a list of T cell receptor beta chains from one sample in a study of blood T cell repertoires in COVID-19. Measured with immunoSEQ multiplex PCR; TCRdb has only the in-frame clones, and not every one. The profile shows over 200,000 clones, approximately 88% of them singletons. Material for sequencing was PBMCs or T cells enriched from blood (not recorded which). These receptors all stem from a woman in her twenties or thirties who had been exposed to COVID-19. CDR3s include the opening cysteine and the closing phenylalanine or tryptophan. The D gene is left open where the match is weak. A row's size may be missing; if present it is once, few, many or a size class.

j_call v_call clone_size d_call cdr3_aa cdr3_nt
TRBJ2-1 TRBV30 NA TRBD2 CAWGGRAGVGNEQFF TGTGCCTGGGGGGGGCGAGCGGGAGTAGGAAATGAGCAGTTCTTC
TRBJ2-7 TRBV7-2 NA TRBD2 CASSVSGSAYEQYF TGTGCCAGCAGCGTTAGCGGGAGCGCTTACGAGCAGTACTTC
TRBJ1-2 TRBV2 NA NA CASSGEAQRGYTF TGTGCCAGCAGTGGGGAAGCCCAGCGGGGCTACACCTTC
TRBJ2-1 TRBV7-2 NA TRBD2 CASSLAGDGRTYNEQFF TGTGCCAGCAGCTTAGCGGGGGACGGGAGGACCTACAATGAGCAGTTCTTC
TRBJ2-3 TRBV10-1 NA NA CASSEQPQTDTQYF TGCGCCAGCAGTGAACAACCACAAACAGATACGCAGTATTTT
TRBJ1-5 TRBV23-1 NA TRBD1 CASSPPDRGGQPQHF TGCGCCAGCAGTCCCCCGGACAGGGGCGGACAGCCCCAGCATTTT
TRBJ1-2 TRBV6-1 NA NA CASSELTAAYGYTF TGTGCCAGCAGTGAATTAACAGCTGCTTATGGCTACACCTTC
TRBJ1-5 TRBV2 once NA CASRLGGVAQPQHF TGTGCCAGCAGGCTAGGGGGAGTGGCCCAGCCCCAGCATTTT
TRBJ2-3 TRBV18 NA TRBD2 CASSPPELAGADTQYF TGTGCCAGCTCACCACCGGAGCTAGCGGGAGCCGATACGCAGTATTTT
TRBJ2-2 TRBV19 once TRBD2 CASSIPLAGGPGELFF TGTGCCAGTAGTATCCCACTAGCGGGAGGCCCCGGGGAGCTGTTTTTT
TRBJ1-1 TRBV5-4 NA TRBD1 CASSPDRGFETEAFF TGTGCCAGCAGCCCGGACAGGGGGTTCGAAACTGAAGCTTTCTTT
TRBJ1-2 TRBV3-1/TRBV3-2 NA TRBD1 CASSQEVTGDIYGYTF TGTGCCAGCAGCCAAGAGGTGACAGGGGATATCTATGGCTACACCTTC
TRBJ1-2 TRBV7-6 once NA CASSPLRGINYGYTF TGTGCCAGCAGCCCCCTAAGGGGGATTAACTATGGCTACACCTTC
TRBJ2-5 TRBV10-1 NA NA CASSDRSQETQYF TGCGCCAGCAGTGACCGTAGCCAAGAGACCCAGTACTTC
TRBJ2-1 TRBV6-4 NA TRBD2 CASSPLAGGNNEQFF TGTGCCAGCAGTCCACTAGCGGGAGGCAACAATGAGCAGTTCTTC
TRBJ2-1 TRBV11-3 NA TRBD1 CASSIRQGSSYNEQFF TGTGCCAGCAGCATCCGACAGGGGAGCTCCTACAATGAGCAGTTCTTC
TRBJ2-7 TRBV5-4 NA TRBD1 CASSFNRGYEQYF TGTGCCAGCAGCTTTAACAGGGGATACGAGCAGTACTTC
TRBJ2-4 TRBV5-5 few NA CASSPWTENIQYF TGTGCCAGCAGCCCGTGGACAGAAAACATTCAGTACTTC
TRBJ2-1 TRBV2 NA NA CASSDNRVQASSYNEQFF TGTGCCAGCAGTGATAACCGAGTACAGGCTAGCTCCTACAATGAGCAGTTCTTC
TRBJ1-6 TRBV5-4 NA NA CASSEGLTNSPLHF TGTGCCAGCAGCGAGGGACTGACTAATTCACCCCTCCACTTT
TRBJ2-3 TRBV27 NA TRBD2 CASSLTSGSFDTQYF TGTGCCAGCAGTTTAACTAGCGGGAGTTTTGATACGCAGTATTTT
TRBJ1-6 TRBV10-2 once NA CASLEGGRPYNSPLHF TGCGCCAGCCTAGAGGGGGGGCGACCCTATAATTCACCCCTCCACTTT
TRBJ2-7 TRBV30 NA TRBD2 CAWNPGLAGLSYEQYF TGTGCCTGGAATCCGGGACTAGCGGGCCTTTCCTACGAGCAGTACTTC
TRBJ2-3 TRBV11-2 NA NA CASSFRTYTDTQYF TGTGCCAGCAGCTTTCGGACTTACACAGATACGCAGTATTTT
TRBJ1-2 TRBV11-1 NA TRBD1 CASSHGQGFGYTF TGTGCCAGCAGCCACGGACAGGGATTTGGCTACACCTTC
TRBJ2-1 TRBV12-3/TRBV12-4 NA NA CASSQQRYNEQFF TGTGCCAGCAGTCAGCAGCGGTACAATGAGCAGTTCTTC
TRBJ2-7 TRBV29-1 NA NA CSVRGSYEQYF TGCAGCGTTCGGGGTTCCTACGAGCAGTACTTC
TRBJ2-1 TRBV7-6 NA NA CASSVGWTHSNNEQFF TGTGCCAGCAGCGTCGGATGGACTCATTCCAACAATGAGCAGTTCTTC
TRBJ2-7 TRBV4-2 NA TRBD1 CASSQTGGEQYF TGTGCCAGCAGCCAGACAGGGGGCGAGCAGTACTTC